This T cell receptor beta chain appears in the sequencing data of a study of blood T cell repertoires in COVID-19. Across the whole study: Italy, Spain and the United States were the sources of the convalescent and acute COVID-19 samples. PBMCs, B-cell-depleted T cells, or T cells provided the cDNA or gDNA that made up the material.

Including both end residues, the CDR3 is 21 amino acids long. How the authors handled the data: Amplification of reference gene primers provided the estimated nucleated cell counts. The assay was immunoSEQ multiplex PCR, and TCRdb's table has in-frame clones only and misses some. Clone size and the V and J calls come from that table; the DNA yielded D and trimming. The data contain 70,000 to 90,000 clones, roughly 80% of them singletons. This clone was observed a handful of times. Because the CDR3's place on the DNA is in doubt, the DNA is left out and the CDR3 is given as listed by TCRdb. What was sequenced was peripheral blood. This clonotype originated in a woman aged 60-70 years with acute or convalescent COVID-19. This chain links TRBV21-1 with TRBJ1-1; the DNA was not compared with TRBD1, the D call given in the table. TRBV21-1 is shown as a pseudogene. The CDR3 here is CASSKYGCGGQVPRMNTEAFF.